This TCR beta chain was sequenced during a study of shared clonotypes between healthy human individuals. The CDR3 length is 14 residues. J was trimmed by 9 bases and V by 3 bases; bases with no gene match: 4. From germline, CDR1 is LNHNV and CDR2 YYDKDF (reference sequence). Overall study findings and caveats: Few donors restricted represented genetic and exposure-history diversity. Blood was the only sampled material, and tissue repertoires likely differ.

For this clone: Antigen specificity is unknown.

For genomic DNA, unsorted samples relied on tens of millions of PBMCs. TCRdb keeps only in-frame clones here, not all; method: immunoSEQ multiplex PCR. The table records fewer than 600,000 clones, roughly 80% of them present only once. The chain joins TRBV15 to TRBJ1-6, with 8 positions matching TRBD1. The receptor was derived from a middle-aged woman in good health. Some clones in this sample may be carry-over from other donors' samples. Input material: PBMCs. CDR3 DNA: TGTGCCACCAGCAGTGGACAGGGCGGTTCACCCCTCCACTTT. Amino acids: CATSSGQGGSPLHF.